One and the same sample provided the 21 T cell receptor beta chains below, sequenced in a study of read filtering for tumor transcriptome and immune sequencing (dated by TCRdb to 2019 to 2021). Sequencer: Illumina HiSeq 4000. TCR libraries were constructed from about 400 ng RNA using the Immunoverse kit, and molecular barcoded adaptors covering alpha/delta and beta/gamma chains were employed. The public sequencing data were trimmed at Q25 with fastp and processed into clonotypes with MiXCR by TCRdb, which kept only in-frame beta chains. Each record represents a unique CDR3 protein, reported with the most common genes and DNA among its rows. The sample table shows over 35,000 distinct CDR3 sequences, and around 15% are seen once. About 30% of the sample comes from the top ten. Sequencing was performed on a population of CD138-negative cells sorted from bone marrow. The cell subset or site label for this specimen denotes: bone marrow mononuclear cells depleted of CD138+ plasma/myeloma cells by negative magnetic selection. Receptors originate from a donor aged 40 or over with multiple myeloma.

In this sample, this clonotype turned up many times. The chain recombines TRBV3-1 with TRBJ2-3, with D possibly being TRBD1 or TRBD2 (5 bases each). Germline CDR1 LGHDT, CDR2 YNNKEL (reference sequence). The CDR3 extends over 17 amino acids. Between the trimmed V and J ends, which lost 1 base and 4 bases, there was a span of 18 bases. The CDR3 region has the DNA TGTGCCAGCAGCCAAGGTGGGACGCCCTATAGCCCAGATACGCAGTATTTT. This sequence encodes CASSQGGTPYSPDTQYF.

To note about this clonotype: A far larger clone lies a single base away; this is likely a read error. The J gene is TRBJ2-1, the V gene TRBV7-9; 7 bases line up with TRBD2. The CDR3 spans 15 residues. The V gene's germline CDR1 is SEHNR and CDR2 FQNEAQ (reference sequence). The junction had 7 bases not matched to a gene; V was cut back by 2 bases and J by 6 bases. CDR3 nucleotides: TGTGCCAGCAGCTTAAACGCGGGAGACTTCAATGAGCAGTTCTTC. It yields the protein CASSLNAGDFNEQFF.

The sample holds many counts of this clonotype. This chain links TRBV27 with TRBJ2-7; 7 nucleotides line up with TRBD2. Germline lookup yields CDR1 MNHEY and CDR2 SMNVEV (reference sequence). V gave up 4 bases and J gave up 2 bases; unmatched junction bases: 2. The CDR3 length is 13 residues. CDR3 in DNA: TGTGCCAGCAGTTCGAGCGGGGCCTACGAGCAGTACTTC. Encoded protein: CASSSSGAYEQYF.

This clonotype was detected only a few times. This chain joins TRBV30 and TRBJ1-5; tentatively, D is TRBD1 (6 bases). The CDR3 extends over 15 amino acids. From germline, CDR1 is GTSNPN and CDR2 SVGIG (reference sequence). V was cut by 2 bases and J by 0 bases, with 11 bases left in between. CDR3 amino acids: CAWSRGGNSNQPQHF. The DNA of the CDR3 is TGTGCCTGGAGTAGAGGGGGAAATAGCAATCAGCCCCAGCATTTT.

This clonotype has only a few counts. The V gene is TRBV24-1, the J gene TRBJ2-1; 9 nucleotides line up with TRBD1. The CDR3 is made up of 16 amino acids. Trimming took 5 bases from V and 7 from J; bases not matched to a gene: 11. Germline CDR1 KGHDR, CDR2 SFDVKD. The CDR3 DNA is TGTGCCACCAGTGGTTCTGGACAGGGGACCAGGAATGAGCAGTTCTTC. This codes for CATSGSGQGTRNEQFF.

This clonotype came up a few times. This may be a read error, as it is one base from a much larger clone. The rearrangement uses TRBV7-2 and TRBJ2-1; no reliable D call. Per the germline V gene, CDR1 is SGHTA and CDR2 is FQGNSA. This CDR3 region has 17 residues. CDR3: CASRGSGLASSYNGQFF. CDR3 nucleotide sequence: TGTGCCAGCAGGGGATCGGGCCTGGCCAGCTCCTACAATGGGCAGTTCTTC.

This clonotype was counted many times. The chain uses TRBV7-2 and TRBJ2-1, with 7 positions matching TRBD2. The CDR3 consists of 15 residues. V lost 3 bases, J lost 6 bases, and 8 bases stayed unmatched. CDR1 is SGHTA, CDR2 FQGNSA, per germline. CDR3 nucleotide sequence: TGTGCCAGCAGCTTCCAGCGGGACCCCCTCAATGAGCAGTTCTTC. Translation gives CASSFQRDPLNEQFF.

Many counts were recorded for this clonotype. J is TRBJ2-7 and V is TRBV20-1; 16 bases are shared with TRBD2. In germline, CDR1 is DFQATT, CDR2 SNEGSKA (reference sequence). V was pared by 6 bases and J by 13 bases, with 15 bases of the junction left unmatched. The CDR3 is 15 amino acids. The CDR3 sequence: CSAYNSGTSGRAPYF. CDR3 DNA sequence: TGCAGTGCGTACAATTCCGGGACTAGCGGGAGGGCCCCATACTTC.

Many counts were recorded for this clonotype. V usage is TRBV2 and J usage is TRBJ2-1; perhaps TRBD2 as D (6 bases). The CDR3 runs to 16 residues. In germline, CDR1 is SNHLY, CDR2 FYNNEI. V was clipped by 2 bases and J by 1 base, with 12 bases between them. CDR3 protein: CASSESLALSYNEQFF. The CDR3 bases are TGTGCCAGCAGTGAAAGTCTAGCGTTATCCTACAATGAGCAGTTCTTC.

This clonotype came up many times. V and J are TRBV6-4 and TRBJ1-1, with D unresolved. This CDR3 comprises 14 residues. Germline V lookup: CDR1 MRHNA, CDR2 SNTAGT. The germline V and J ends were trimmed by 6 bases and 0 bases, with 11 bases remaining between them. The CDR3 region is CASREAEMNTEAFF. In DNA, the CDR3 is TGTGCCAGCAGAGAGGCGGAGATGAACACTGAAGCTTTCTTT.

This clonotype was recorded at least ten times. Here the CDR3 DNA reads TGTGCCATCAGTGAGCCTCCGGGACAGGCCTACAATGAGCAGTTCTTC. Its protein is CAISEPPGQAYNEQFF. The rearrangement uses TRBV10-3 and TRBJ2-1, with TRBD1 matching 8 bases. With 2 bases clipped from V and 2 bases from J, the junction kept 5 bases outside the gene matches. The CDR3 totals 16 residues. Per the germline V gene, CDR1 is ENHRY and CDR2 is SYGVKD.

This clonotype has at least ten counts. This chain links TRBV5-1 with TRBJ2-7; D not resolved. CDR3 length: 16 amino acids. CDR1 and CDR2 (germline): SGHRS, YFSETQ. V dropped 0 bases and J dropped 0 bases, with 13 bases sitting between them. In DNA, the CDR3 is TGCGCCAGCAGCTTGGGCGGTAGGGCGAGCTCCTACGAGCAGTACTTC. Translated, it gives CASSLGGRASSYEQYF.

This clonotype was counted many times. This rearrangement joins TRBV21-1 to TRBJ2-1; TRBD1, as called in the table, went unchecked against the DNA. TRBV21-1 is flagged as a pseudogene. This CDR3 is 13 amino acids long. CDR3 in DNA: TGTGCCAGCAGCCCCCCTTCCGGCAAGGGGCAGTTCTTC. It codes for CASSPPSGKGQFF.

The rearrangement joins TRBV9 to TRBJ2-7; D remains unclear. Trimming removed 0 bases at V and 2 bases at J, with 9 bases between. The CDR3 spans 14 residues. CDR1 and CDR2 (germline): SGDLS, YYNGEE. CDR3 bases: TGTGCCAGCAGCGTAGTAGCCGAAACCTACGAGCAGTACTTC. Encoded protein: CASSVVAETYEQYF.

At least ten counts were recorded for this clonotype. The chain is built from TRBV20-1 and TRBJ2-7; no reliable D call. The CDR3 consists of 12 residues. Germline lookup yields CDR1 DFQATT and CDR2 SNEGSKA (reference sequence). The ends were cut back, 3 bases at V and 1 base at J, with 7 bases in the middle. The CDR3 sequence is CSASFDSYEQYF. CDR3 bases: TGCAGTGCTAGTTTCGATTCCTACGAGCAGTACTTC.

A few counts support this clonotype. This may arise from a read error, as a much more abundant clone is one base away. This sequence joins TRBV28 and TRBJ1-5; D is uncertain. Per germline, CDR1 MDHEN and CDR2 SYDVKM. The CDR3 sequence is 10 residues long. The CDR3 loop reads CTSAQRAQHF. CDR3 DNA: TGTACCAGCGCCCAAAGGGCCCAGCATTTT.

This clonotype was seen ten or more times. This rearrangement joins TRBV10-2 to TRBJ2-4; possibly TRBD1 or TRBD2 for D (6 bases each). Germline V gives CDR1 WSHSY, CDR2 SAAADI. There are 18 residues in the CDR3. V shed 0 bases and J shed 4 bases, with 19 bases lying between them. The CDR3 region has the DNA TGCGCCAGCAGTGAGTCTCCCGGGGGACAATCGGATAAAAACATTCAGTACTTC. It yields the protein CASSESPGGQSDKNIQYF.

This clonotype was observed many times. The gene calls are TRBV13 and TRBJ1-6; D gene ambiguous. The germline V gene encodes CDR1 PRHDT and CDR2 FYEKMQ (reference sequence). Trimming took 0 bases from V and 5 from J, leaving 5 bases between them. CDR3 length: 14 residues. CDR3 DNA sequence: TGTGCCAGCAGCTTAGGAGTAGATAATTCACCCCTCCACTTT. This translates into CASSLGVDNSPLHF.

This clonotype was seen repeatedly, ten times or more. CDR3 loop: CASSPRTSGNYNEQFF. The DNA for the CDR3 is TGTGCCAGTAGTCCCCGGACTAGCGGGAACTACAATGAGCAGTTCTTC. The chain links TRBV19 to TRBJ2-1; 12 bases align to TRBD2. Per germline, CDR1 LNHDA and CDR2 SQIVND (reference sequence). V dropped 5 bases and J dropped 3; count of bases not matched to a gene: 5. This CDR3 is 16 amino acids long.

This clonotype was seen ten or more times. The chain couples TRBV20-1 to TRBJ2-5; 9 nucleotides agree with TRBD1. The length of the CDR3 is 14 residues. Germline CDR1 DFQATT, CDR2 SNEGSKA (reference sequence). V dropped 3 bases and J dropped 5; count of bases not matched to a gene: 7. The CDR3 loop reads CSARDRGAGETQYF. As DNA, the CDR3 is TGCAGTGCTAGGGACAGGGGAGCTGGGGAGACCCAGTACTTC.

Turning to this clonotype: The junction departs from germline at one end; a sequencing error may be responsible. As DNA, the CDR3 is TGTGCCAGTACTGGCAGGGACGCTGAGGCTTTCTTT. Residues: CASTGRDAEAFF. V and J are TRBV19 and TRBJ1-1; a possible D gene is TRBD1 (5 bases). CDR3 length: 12 amino acids. Germline assignment: CDR1 LNHDA and CDR2 SQIVND (reference sequence). Together with reference TRBV19 and TRBJ1-1, the CDR3 gives the full variable domain: DGGITQSPKYLFRKEGQNVTLSCEQNLNHDAMYWYRQDPGQGLRLIYYSQIVNDFQKGDIAEGYSVSREKKESFPLTVTSAQKNPTAFYLCASTGRDAEAFFGQGTRLTVV.